Sequencing of this TCR beta chain was carried out in a study of T-cell reconstitution after alpha-beta-depleted transplantation in children. As it was prepared, the TCRbeta library received unique molecular identifiers. MiXCR was run by TCRdb on the PCR reads, yielding one entry per CDR3 protein. The table shows about a million distinct CDR3 sequences, with about 26% occurring only once. Per germline, CDR1 MNHEY and CDR2 SVGAGI. This CDR3 region has 15 residues. J was trimmed by 6 bases and V by 4 bases; bases with no gene match: 9. The V call is TRBV6-5, the J call TRBJ2-1; 7 bases match TRBD2. The sequence was obtained from a boy less than two years old who had a stem cell transplant for SCID, so the T cells may come from the graft donor. Here the sequenced sample was PBMCs, mostly from graft donor cells, taken 360 days after TCRalphabeta/CD19-depleted stem cell transplant. Written as DNA, the CDR3 is TGTGCCAGCAGTTCCAACTGGGGGGGTCGCAATGAGCAGTTCTTC. Its protein is CASSSNWGGRNEQFF.